This TCR beta chain emerged from a study of T cell responses to AZD1222 COVID-19 vaccine. Overall study findings and caveats: A mostly white British donor set with more females was recruited, and clonal diversity was possibly underestimated. It was only a handful of AZD1222 recipients who were seropositive at baseline. Vaccination with two AZD1222 doses was followed by a rise in Spike-specific TCR breadth and depth.

In germline, CDR1 is GTSNPN, CDR2 SVGIG (reference sequence). Trimming pared 4 bases from V and 0 bases from J, leaving 12 bases between. The CDR3 runs to 15 residues. Using immunoSEQ multiplex PCR, the repertoire was profiled, and TCRdb retains in-frame clones only, with some absent. The sample shows 100,000 to 150,000 clones, 75% to 90% of them seen only once. Comment on this clone: What it binds is unknown.

Second-dose recipients at about 4 or about 12 weeks were treated as one pooled group. The chain links TRBV30 to TRBJ2-2; D remains unclear. The sequencing here drew on peripheral blood, taken 28 days after the second AZD1222 dose. The sequence came from an adult who received the AZD1222 COVID-19 vaccine. The CDR3 loop reads CAWTSTSANTGELFF. The CDR3, as DNA: TGTGCCTGGACCTCGACAAGCGCGAACACCGGGGAGCTGTTTTTT.